The entry that follows covers one T cell receptor (beta chain) sequence. Other DNA sequences in this specimen translate into the identical CDR3. The sample is drawn from a study of OX40 agonist ivuxolimab in advanced cancers. Across the study: Enrolled patients in dose escalation had cancers that were hepatocellular carcinoma, melanoma, renal cell or head and neck cancer.

Germline V gives CDR1 KGHSH, CDR2 LQKENI. The V gene lost 3 bases and the J gene lost 8 bases, with 8 bases spanning the gap. The CDR3 loop spans 13 amino acids. Sequenced by immunoSEQ multiplex PCR; TCRdb stores in-frame clones only, minus some. The sample includes tens of thousands of clones, around 90% of them seen just once. This chain links TRBV18 with TRBJ1-6; D gene uncertain. The sequence came from an adult with an advanced solid tumor such as melanoma, head and neck, liver or kidney cancer. The sample in question was CD4+ or CD8+ T cells sorted from blood, obtained in a trial of the OX40 agonist ivuxolimab. This CDR3 is CASSPNRDSPLHF. The CDR3 DNA is TGTGCCAGCTCACCCAACCGAGATTCACCCCTCCACTTT.